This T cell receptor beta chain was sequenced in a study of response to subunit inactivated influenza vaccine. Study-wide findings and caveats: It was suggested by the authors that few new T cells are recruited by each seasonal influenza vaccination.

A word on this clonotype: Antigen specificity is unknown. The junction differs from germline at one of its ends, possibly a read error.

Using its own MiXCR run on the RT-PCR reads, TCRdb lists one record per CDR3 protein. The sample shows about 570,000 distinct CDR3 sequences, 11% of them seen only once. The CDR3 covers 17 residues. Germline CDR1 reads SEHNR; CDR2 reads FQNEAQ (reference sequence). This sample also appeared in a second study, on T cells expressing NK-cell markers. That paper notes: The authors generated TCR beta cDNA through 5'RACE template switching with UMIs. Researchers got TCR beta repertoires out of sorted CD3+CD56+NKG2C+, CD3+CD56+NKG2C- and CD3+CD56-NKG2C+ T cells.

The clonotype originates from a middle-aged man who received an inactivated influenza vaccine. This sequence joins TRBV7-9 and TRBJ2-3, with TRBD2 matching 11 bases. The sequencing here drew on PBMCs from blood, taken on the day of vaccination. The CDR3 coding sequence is TGTGCCAGCAGCGGTATTTTAGCGGGGGGGCCTTCAGATACTCAGTATTTT. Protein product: CASSGILAGGPSDTQYF.